This T cell receptor beta chain was sequenced in a study of cytomegalovirus exposure and HLA in healthy donors. The CDR3 runs 14 residues. Germline CDR1 reads SEHNR; CDR2 reads FQNEAQ (reference sequence). Trimming cost V 6 bases and J 2 bases, with 12 bases left between them. Findings and limits, study-wide: Reportedly, TCR beta sequences accurately predicted HLA-A and HLA-B alleles in most subjects. A missense variant in DCLRE1C was later tied to TCR beta V- and J-gene trimming.

Primers included in the PCR were 60 Vbeta and 13 Jbeta primers. Data came from immunoSEQ multiplex PCR; TCRdb stores just in-frame clones and leaves some out. The sample records 150,000 to 200,000 clones, 80% to 85% being singletons. Regarding this clone: The antigen remains unidentified.

The sequenced material came from PBMCs. The chain couples TRBV7-9 to TRBJ2-3; maybe TRBD1 (5 bases). The origin of this receptor is a boy between 10 and 17 years old in good health and CMV-seronegative. CDR3 sequence reads: CASRTRQITDTQYF. The CDR3 DNA follows: TGTGCCAGCAGAACCAGACAGATCACAGATACGCAGTATTTT.